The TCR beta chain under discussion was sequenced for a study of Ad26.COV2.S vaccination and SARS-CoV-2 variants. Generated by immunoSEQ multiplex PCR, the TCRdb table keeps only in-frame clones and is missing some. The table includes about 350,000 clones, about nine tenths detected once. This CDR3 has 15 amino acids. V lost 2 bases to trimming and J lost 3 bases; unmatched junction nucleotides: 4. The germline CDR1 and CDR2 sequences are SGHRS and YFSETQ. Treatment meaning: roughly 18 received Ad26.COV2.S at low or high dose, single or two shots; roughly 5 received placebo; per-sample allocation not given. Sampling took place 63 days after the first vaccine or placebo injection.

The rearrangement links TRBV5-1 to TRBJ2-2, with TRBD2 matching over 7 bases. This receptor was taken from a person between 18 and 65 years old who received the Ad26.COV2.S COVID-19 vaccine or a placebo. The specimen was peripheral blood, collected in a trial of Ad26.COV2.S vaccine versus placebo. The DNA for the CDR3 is TGCGCCAGCAGCTTTAGGACTAGTGACACCGGGGAGCTGTTTTTT. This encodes CASSFRTSDTGELFF.